These 24 T cell receptor beta chains were sequenced from one sample in a study of T cells after yellow fever vaccination. MiXCR was run by TCRdb on the 5' RACE reads, yielding one entry per CDR3 protein. The profile covers 300,000 to 400,000 distinct CDR3 sequences, with 8.5% to 10% appearing a single time and more than 15% taken by the ten largest. The input for sequencing was PBMCs, taken on the day of the first yellow fever vaccination. These receptors were taken from a man aged 18 to 30 who received the YFV17D yellow fever vaccine.

The rearrangement joins TRBV4-1 to TRBJ2-7, with a weak D call TRBD1 (5 bases). The V gene lost 0 bases and the J gene lost 8 bases, with 11 bases spanning the gap. This CDR3 is built from 13 residues. CDR1 is MGHRA, CDR2 YSYEKL, per germline. CDR3 sequence reads: CASSQDSRAQQYF. Written as DNA, the CDR3 is TGCGCCAGCAGCCAAGATTCCAGGGCACAGCAGTACTTC.

This clonotype appeared a few times. This rearrangement joins TRBV2 to TRBJ2-5; D unresolved. V was clipped by 2 bases and J by 5 bases, with 12 bases between them. Germline V gene lookup returns CDR1 SNHLY and CDR2 FYNNEI. This CDR3 has 14 amino acids. The CDR3 region has the DNA TGTGCCAGCAGTGAATATAGGTATCGGGAGACCCAGTACTTC. Protein product: CASSEYRYRETQYF.

This chain connects TRBV20-1 to TRBJ1-2, with D maybe TRBD1 (5 bases). This CDR3 is 13 amino acids long. Trimming pared 6 bases from V and 4 bases from J, leaving 15 bases between. Germline CDR1 reads DFQATT; CDR2 reads SNEGSKA (reference sequence). As DNA, the CDR3 is TGCAGTGCGCCTTACCGGGACGCCTATGGCTACACCTTC. This encodes CSAPYRDAYGYTF.

This clonotype has a handful of counts. CDR3 in DNA: TGTGCCAGTTCGGGACAGGTCATTAATGAGCAGTTCTTC. Its protein is CASSGQVINEQFF. V gene TRBV5-6 combines with J gene TRBJ2-1, with TRBD1 matching over 8 bases. Germline-derived CDR1 and CDR2 are SGHDT and YYEEEE. V shed 8 bases and J 7 bases; nucleotides not matched to a gene: 8. There are 13 residues in the CDR3.

The genes are TRBV20-1 and TRBJ2-1, with 7 bases matching TRBD2. Germline CDR1 is DFQATT and CDR2 is SNEGSKA (reference sequence). The V and J ends lost 3 bases and 0 bases, in that order; junction bases with no gene match: 2. CDR3 length equals 14 residues. The CDR3 loop reads CSARRGTSYNEQFF. As DNA, the CDR3 is TGCAGTGCTAGGCGGGGGACCTCCTACAATGAGCAGTTCTTC.

This clonotype was seen only a few times. V is TRBV6-2 or TRBV6-3 and J is TRBJ2-5; no definite D call. This CDR3 is 13 amino acids long. V lost 2 bases to trimming and J lost 9 bases, with 13 bases between them. CDR1 MNHEY and CDR2 SVGEGT come from the germline V gene. The CDR3 reads CASSYPLTGPQYF. Here the CDR3 DNA reads TGTGCCAGCAGTTACCCTTTAACGGGTCCCCAGTACTTC.

This clonotype was observed a few times. For the CDR3, the DNA is TGTGCCAGCAGCTTAGCGCGGGACAGGGGACATGGCTACACCTTC. Translation: CASSLARDRGHGYTF. The genes are TRBV7-9 and TRBJ1-2, with 10 bases matching TRBD1. J was trimmed by 6 bases and V by 0 bases; bases with no gene match: 4. CDR1 SEHNR and CDR2 FQNEAQ come from the germline V gene (reference sequence). This CDR3 contains 15 residues.

In this sample, this clonotype turned up a few times. The chain uses TRBV24-1 and TRBJ2-1; tentatively, D is TRBD2 (5 bases). V was pared by 1 base and J by 5 bases, with 5 bases between. The CDR3 is 13 residues long. Germline CDR1 and CDR2: KGHDR and SFDVKD. In nucleotides, the CDR3 is TGTGCCACCAGTGATTTCGGGGACAATGAGCAGTTCTTC. This gives the protein CATSDFGDNEQFF.

This clonotype appeared a few times. The chain is built from TRBV6-1 and TRBJ2-7, with 7 bases aligning to TRBD1. Germline V gives CDR1 MNHNS, CDR2 SASEGT. V was pared by 3 bases and J by 2 bases, with 4 bases of the junction left unmatched. This CDR3 is 14 amino acids long. This CDR3 reads CASSEWGQTYEQYF. As DNA, the CDR3 is TGTGCCAGCAGTGAGTGGGGACAGACCTACGAGCAGTACTTC.

This rearrangement joins TRBV7-9 to TRBJ2-4, with 7 bases fitting TRBD1. CDR1 is SEHNR and CDR2 is FQNEAQ in the germline V gene (reference sequence). There are 17 residues in the CDR3. V lost 5 bases, J lost 5 bases, and 15 bases stayed unmatched. CDR3: CASSQPWVGDSENIQYF. For the CDR3, the DNA is TGTGCCAGCAGCCAACCCTGGGTTGGGGACAGTGAAAACATTCAGTACTTC. The whole variable domain, filled in from reference TRBV7-9 and TRBJ2-4, reads DTGVSQNPRHKITKRGQNVTFRCDPISEHNRLYWYRQTLGQGPEFLTYFQNEAQLEKSRLLSDRFSAERPKGSFSTLEIQRTEQGDSAMYLCASSQPWVGDSENIQYFGAGTRLSVL.

The chain recombines TRBV4-1 with TRBJ2-3, with TRBD2 as a possible D gene (6 bases). Between the trimmed V and J ends, which lost 6 bases and 2 bases, there was a span of 15 bases. CDR3 length equals 15 residues. CDR1 and CDR2 (germline): MGHRA, YSYEKL. The CDR3 sequence is CASRPDYLNTDTQYF. The CDR3 nucleotides are TGCGCCAGCAGACCGGACTATCTGAACACAGATACGCAGTATTTT.

This clonotype was counted only a few times. The chain recombines TRBV4-1 with TRBJ2-5; perhaps TRBD2 as D (5 bases). Looked up from germline, CDR1 is MGHRA and CDR2 is YSYEKL. Trimming took off 2 bases at V and 5 bases at J, with 9 bases between the two ends. The length of the CDR3 is 13 residues. Here the CDR3 DNA reads TGCGCCAGCAGCCAACATTCGGGGGAGACCCAGTACTTC. This sequence encodes CASSQHSGETQYF.

This clonotype has only a few counts. The V call is TRBV5-4, the J call TRBJ2-5, with TRBD1 matching over 10 bases. Germline CDR1 SGHNT, CDR2 YYREEE (reference sequence). The CDR3 is made up of 14 amino acids. V dropped 2 bases and J dropped 4; count of bases not matched to a gene: 2. The chain's CDR3 is CASSFRDRGETQYF. DNA of the CDR3: TGTGCCAGCAGCTTCCGGGACAGGGGAGAGACCCAGTACTTC.

The V call is TRBV6-5, the J call TRBJ2-3; D ambiguous. CDR1 is MNHEY and CDR2 is SVGAGI in the germline V gene. The CDR3 consists of 16 residues. V lost 0 bases, J lost 2 bases, and 12 bases lay in between. Here the CDR3 reads CASSYSGSRPTDTQYF. The DNA for the CDR3 is TGTGCCAGCAGTTACTCGGGTAGCAGGCCCACAGATACGCAGTATTTT.

The chain employs TRBV3-1 and TRBJ2-3; a possible D gene is TRBD2 (5 bases). The CDR3 is 14 residues long. V was shortened by 3 bases and J by 1 base, with 8 bases between the two germline ends. Per the germline V gene, CDR1 is LGHDT and CDR2 is YNNKEL (reference sequence). DNA for the CDR3: TGTGCCAGCAGCCATTCCGGGGGCACAGATACGCAGTATTTT. This encodes CASSHSGGTDTQYF.

This clonotype was seen repeatedly, ten times or more. The rearrangement uses TRBV10-1 and TRBJ2-7, with 8 bases that match TRBD1. Trimming removed 3 bases from V and 3 bases from J; junction bases left unmatched: 4. This CDR3 region has 14 residues. In germline, CDR1 is WNHNN, CDR2 SYGVQD (reference sequence). The CDR3 region has the DNA TGCGCCAGCAGTGAAGTCACAGGGGGCTACGAGCAGTACTTC. Its translation: CASSEVTGGYEQYF.

This clonotype was seen only a few times. The rearrangement uses TRBV12-3 or TRBV12-4 and TRBJ2-1; the D is unclear. The V gene lost 7 bases and the J gene lost 2 bases, with 9 bases spanning the gap. The CDR3 contains 13 residues. CDR3 region: CASTPRAYNEQFF. The CDR3 DNA follows: TGTGCCAGCACCCCTCGGGCCTACAATGAGCAGTTCTTC.

This clonotype was counted between two and nine times. The rearrangement links TRBV7-2 to TRBJ2-7, with D unresolved. V lost 5 bases and J 4 bases, leaving 6 bases between the germline ends. CDR1 and CDR2 from the germline V gene are SGHTA and FQGNSA. The CDR3 covers 11 residues. CDR3 DNA: TGTGCCAGCAGCGCAGCGTACGAGCAGTACTTC. It codes for CASSAAYEQYF.

The chain combines TRBV20-1 with TRBJ2-2; D is uncertain. Germline values: CDR1 DFQATT, CDR2 SNEGSKA (reference sequence). The CDR3 spans 15 residues. The germline V and J ends were trimmed by 6 bases and 4 bases, with 18 bases remaining between them. The CDR3 spells CSAIGGDLGTGELFF. The CDR3 coding sequence is TGCAGTGCCATAGGTGGGGATCTTGGCACCGGGGAGCTGTTTTTT.

The chain combines TRBV5-1 with TRBJ2-2; possibly TRBD2 for D (6 bases). Germline V gene sequence: CDR1 SGHRS, CDR2 YFSETQ. The V end was cut by 3 bases, the J end by 2 bases, with 11 bases between. CDR3 length equals 15 residues. Written as DNA, the CDR3 is TGCGCCAGCAGCTCTGACGGGAGAAACACCGGGGAGCTGTTTTTT. Translating gives CASSSDGRNTGELFF. Combining the CDR3 with reference TRBV5-1 and TRBJ2-2 gives the whole variable domain KAGVTQTPRYLIKTRGQQVTLSCSPISGHRSVSWYQQTPGQGLQFLFEYFSETQRNKGNFPGRFSGRQFSNSRSEMNVSTLELGDSALYLCASSSDGRNTGELFFGEGSRLTVL.

This clonotype was observed a few times. The chain is built from TRBV29-1 and TRBJ2-2; 7 nucleotides match TRBD2. The V gene's germline CDR1 is SQVTM and CDR2 ANQGSEA. The CDR3 totals 14 residues. V lost 6 bases, J lost 3 bases, and 7 bases stayed unmatched. The CDR3 bases are TGCAGCGTCCGACTAGCAAGGGACACCGGGGAGCTGTTTTTT. It codes for CSVRLARDTGELFF.

The rearrangement joins TRBV5-4 to TRBJ1-2; no clear D. Germline CDR1 reads SGHNT; CDR2 reads YYREEE (reference sequence). Trimming took off 3 bases at V and 7 bases at J, with 10 bases between the two ends. The CDR3 loop spans 12 amino acids. DNA of the CDR3: TGTGCCAGCAGCTCAACCTTGGGTGGCTACACCTTC. It specifies CASSSTLGGYTF.

This clonotype occurred many times. This chain links TRBV18 with TRBJ1-2, with D uncertain. Trimming cost V 1 base and J 8 bases, with 8 bases left between them. Germline-derived CDR1 and CDR2 are KGHSH and LQKENI. This CDR3 contains 12 residues. The CDR3 DNA reads TGTGCCAGCTCACCACACTTGGACGGCTACACCTTC. As protein: CASSPHLDGYTF.

This chain links TRBV3-1 with TRBJ2-1, with 9 nucleotides matching TRBD1. The CDR3 runs to 14 residues. CDR1 and CDR2 from the germline V gene are LGHDT and YNNKEL (reference sequence). Trimming at V came to 4 bases and at J to 3 bases, leaving 1 base not matched to a gene. The DNA of the CDR3 is TGTGCCAGCAGCCGGGGACAGGGCTACAATGAGCAGTTCTTC. This gives the protein CASSRGQGYNEQFF.